The present entry profiles one TCR beta chain with its context. Its target is not known. Clones were read by immunoSEQ multiplex PCR, and TCRdb kept only the in-frame ones, dropping some. The data contain 200,000 to 250,000 clones, about 93% of them singletons. This entry belongs to a study of T cell responses to AZD1222 COVID-19 vaccine. Notes on the study in general: Spike-specific TCR breadth and depth grew following two AZD1222 doses. Samples come after the peak T cell response, not at day 14. Regions left unmutated in variants are reportedly the target of nearly half of spike-specific TCRs. White British donors predominated, females outnumbered males, and clonal diversity was possibly underestimated.

This CDR3 is built from 16 residues. The V and J ends lost 1 base and 3 bases respectively, with 13 bases between them. CDR1 and CDR2 from the germline V gene are SGHVS and FQNEAQ. The specimen comprised peripheral blood, sampled on day 0 of MenACWY control vaccination. The receptor's source is an adult in good health. V gene TRBV7-8 combines with J gene TRBJ1-5, with D unresolved. Here the CDR3 reads CASSLGAAGFNQPQHF. The CDR3 DNA follows: TGTGCCAGCAGCTTAGGGGCTGCAGGTTTCAATCAGCCCCAGCATTTT.